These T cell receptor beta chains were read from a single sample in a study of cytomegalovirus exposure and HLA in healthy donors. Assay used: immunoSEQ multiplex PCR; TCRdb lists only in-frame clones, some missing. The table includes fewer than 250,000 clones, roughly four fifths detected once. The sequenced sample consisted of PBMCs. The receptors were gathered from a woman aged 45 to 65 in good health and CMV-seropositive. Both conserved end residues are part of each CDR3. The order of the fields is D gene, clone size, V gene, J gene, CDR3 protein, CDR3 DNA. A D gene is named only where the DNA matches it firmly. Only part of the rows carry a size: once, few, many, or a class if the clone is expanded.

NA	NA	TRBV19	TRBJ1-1	CASRGRANTEAFF	TGTGCCAGTAGAGGCAGGGCCAACACTGAAGCTTTCTTT
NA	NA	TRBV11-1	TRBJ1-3	CASSPGARNTIYF	TGTGCCAGCAGCCCAGGGGCCCGGAACACCATATATTTT
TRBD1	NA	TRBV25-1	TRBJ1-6	CASSSGTDNSPLHF	TGTGCCAGCAGCTCCGGGACAGATAATTCACCCCTCCACTTT
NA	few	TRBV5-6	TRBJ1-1	CASSLGFRFAFF	TGTGCCAGCAGCTTGGGGTTTCGGTTTGCTTTCTTT
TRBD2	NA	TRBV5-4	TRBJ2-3	CASSRGVQTDTQYF	TGTGCCAGCAGTCGGGGGGTTCAGACAGATACGCAGTATTTT
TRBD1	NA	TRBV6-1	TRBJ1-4	CASSERMAAGGLGFDQGMAEKLFF	TGTGCCAGCAGTGAACGGATGGCTGCAGGGGGTCTCGGCTTCGATCAGGGGATGGCAGAAAAACTGTTTTTT
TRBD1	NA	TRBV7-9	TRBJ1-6	CSSSPVMKGTENSPLHF	TGTTCCAGCAGCCCCGTAATGAAAGGGACAGAGAATTCACCCCTCCACTTT
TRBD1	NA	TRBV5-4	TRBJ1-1	CASSLAIGTGGTEAFF	TGTGCCAGCAGCTTGGCCATCGGGACAGGGGGAACTGAAGCTTTCTTT
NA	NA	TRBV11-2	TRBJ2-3	CASSLDRGTDTQYF	TGTGCCAGCAGCTTAGATCGGGGCACAGATACGCAGTATTTT
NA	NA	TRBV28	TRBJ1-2	CASSGQGHLGYTF	TGTGCCAGCAGTGGCCAGGGACACTTGGGCTACACCTTC
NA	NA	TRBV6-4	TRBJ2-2	CASSRDKNTGELFF	TGTGCCAGCAGTAGGGACAAGAACACCGGGGAGCTGTTTTTT
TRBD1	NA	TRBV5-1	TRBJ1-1	CASSPIRQGLNTEAFF	TGCGCCAGCAGCCCGATACGACAGGGGTTAAACACTGAAGCTTTCTTT
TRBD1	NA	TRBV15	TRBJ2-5	CATSSLDRVETQYF	TGTGCCACCAGCAGCCTGGACAGGGTGGAGACCCAGTACTTC
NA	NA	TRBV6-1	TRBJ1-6	CASTTSPGDSPLHF	TGTGCCAGCACTACATCCCCGGGGGATTCACCCCTCCACTTT
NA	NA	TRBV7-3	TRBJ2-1	CASSLNFRDEQFF	TGTGCCAGCAGCTTAAACTTCCGGGATGAGCAGTTCTTC
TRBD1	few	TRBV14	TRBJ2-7	CASSQRGTDDEQYF	TGTGCCAGCAGCCAACGAGGGACAGACGACGAGCAGTACTTC
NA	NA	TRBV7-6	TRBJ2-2	CASSLWAKSNTGELFF	TGTGCCAGCAGCTTATGGGCCAAATCGAACACCGGGGAGCTGTTTTTT
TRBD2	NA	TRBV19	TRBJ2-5	CASSNERGGRETQYF	TGTGCCAGTAGTAACGAGCGGGGGGGCCGAGAGACCCAGTACTTC
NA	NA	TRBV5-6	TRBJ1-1	CASSLPRDGGTEAFF	TGTGCCAGCAGCTTACCCAGGGATGGAGGGACTGAAGCTTTCTTT
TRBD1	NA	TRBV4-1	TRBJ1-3	CASSSYRGVGNTIYF	TGCGCCAGCAGCTCATACAGGGGTGTGGGAAACACCATATATTTT
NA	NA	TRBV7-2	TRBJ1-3	CASSLVWSSGNTIYF	TGTGCCAGCAGCTTAGTTTGGAGCTCTGGAAACACCATATATTTT
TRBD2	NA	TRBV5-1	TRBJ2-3	CASSLGTSGASTDTQYF	TGCGCCAGCAGCTTAGGGACTAGCGGGGCTAGCACAGATACGCAGTATTTT
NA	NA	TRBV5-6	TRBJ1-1	CASSLGGTGRNTEAFF	TGTGCCAGCAGCTTGGGGGGAACAGGGCGGAACACTGAAGCTTTCTTT
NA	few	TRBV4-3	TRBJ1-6	CASSQHRAYNSPLHF	TGCGCCAGCAGCCAGCACAGGGCATATAATTCACCCCTCCACTTT
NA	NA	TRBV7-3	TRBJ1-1	CASSLTPGSTEAFF	TGTGCCAGCAGCTTAACTCCAGGGTCCACTGAAGCTTTCTTT
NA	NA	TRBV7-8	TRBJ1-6	CASSLAASDNSPLHF	TGTGCCAGCAGCTTAGCGGCCTCAGATAATTCACCCCTCCACTTT
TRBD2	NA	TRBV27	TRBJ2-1	CASSPLAGGENEQFF	TGTGCCAGCAGCCCACTAGCGGGGGGGGAAAATGAGCAGTTCTTC
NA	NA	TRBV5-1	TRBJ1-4	CASSLAGAGPYEKLFF	TGCGCCAGCAGCTTGGCAGGGGCAGGGCCTTATGAAAAACTGTTTTTT
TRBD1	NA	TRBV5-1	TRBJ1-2	CASSLARQGPANYGYTF	TGCGCCAGCAGCTTGGCCCGACAGGGCCCCGCTAACTATGGCTACACCTTC
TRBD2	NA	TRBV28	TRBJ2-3	CASSSAGLSYTDTQYF	TGTGCCAGCAGTTCAGCGGGACTCTCTTACACAGATACGCAGTATTTT
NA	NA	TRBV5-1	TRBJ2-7	CASSLDQGPRYEQYF	TGCGCCAGCAGCTTGGATCAGGGGCCCCGGTACGAGCAGTACTTC
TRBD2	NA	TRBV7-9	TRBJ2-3	CASSLGTSGYSTDTQYF	TGTGCCAGCAGCCTTGGGACTAGCGGGTATAGCACAGATACGCAGTATTTT
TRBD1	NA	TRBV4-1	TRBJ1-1	CASSPRDREEAEAFF	TGCGCCAGCAGCCCTCGTGACAGGGAGGAGGCTGAAGCTTTCTTT
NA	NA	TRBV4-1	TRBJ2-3	CASSHPLAGTDTQYF	TGCGCCAGCAGCCACCCACTAGCAGGCACAGATACGCAGTATTTT
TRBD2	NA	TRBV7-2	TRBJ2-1	CASSPTSGGAAEQFF	TGTGCCAGCAGCCCGACTAGCGGGGGGGCCGCCGAGCAGTTCTTC
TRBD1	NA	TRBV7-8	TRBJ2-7	CASSLYAGTGPYEQYF	TGTGCCAGCAGCTTATACGCAGGGACAGGCCCCTACGAGCAGTACTTC
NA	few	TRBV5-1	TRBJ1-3	CASSLQDSGNTIYF	TGCGCCAGCAGTCTCCAGGACTCTGGAAACACCATATATTTT
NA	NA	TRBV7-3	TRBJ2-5	CSSSLEIDRTQYF	TGTTCCAGCAGCTTAGAGATCGACAGGACCCAGTACTTC
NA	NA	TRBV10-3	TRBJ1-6	CAISDIIMRDNSPLHF	TGTGCCATCAGCGACATCATAATGAGGGATAATTCACCCCTCCACTTT
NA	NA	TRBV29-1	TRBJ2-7	CSAEGASYEQYF	TGCAGCGCTGAAGGGGCTTCCTACGAGCAGTACTTC
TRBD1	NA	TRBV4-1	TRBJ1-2	CASSQVDSRTGPRYGYTF	TGCGCCAGCAGCCAAGTCGACAGCCGGACAGGGCCTAGGTATGGCTACACCTTC
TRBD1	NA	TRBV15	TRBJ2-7	CATSPRTDRRSYEQYF	TGTGCCACCAGCCCGAGAACGGACAGGCGCTCCTACGAGCAGTACTTC
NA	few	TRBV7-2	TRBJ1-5	CASSLNRAQPQHF	TGTGCCAGCAGCCTGAACAGGGCTCAGCCCCAGCATTTT
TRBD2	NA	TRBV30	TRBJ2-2	CAWRGLAGASNTGELFF	TGTGCCTGGAGGGGACTAGCGGGGGCCTCGAACACCGGGGAGCTGTTTTTT
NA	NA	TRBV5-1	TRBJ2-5	CASSLVQARETQYF	TGCGCCAGCAGCTTGGTACAGGCCCGAGAGACCCAGTACTTC
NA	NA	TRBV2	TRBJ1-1	CASSSKRGVGTEAFF	TGTGCCAGCAGTTCGAAACGGGGGGTGGGCACTGAAGCTTTCTTT
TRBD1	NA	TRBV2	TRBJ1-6	CATRDEGAHNSPLHF	TGTGCCACCCGAGATGAGGGGGCCCATAATTCACCCCTCCACTTT
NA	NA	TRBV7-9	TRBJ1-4	CASSLVPGYEKLFF	TGTGCCAGCAGCTTAGTACCGGGATATGAAAAACTGTTTTTT
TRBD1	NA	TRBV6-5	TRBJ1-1	CASSPGDRLNTEAFF	TGTGCCAGCAGCCCCGGGGACAGGCTGAACACTGAAGCTTTCTTT
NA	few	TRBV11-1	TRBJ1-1	CASSARWTEGTEAFF	TGTGCCAGCAGCGCCAGATGGACAGAGGGCACTGAAGCTTTCTTT